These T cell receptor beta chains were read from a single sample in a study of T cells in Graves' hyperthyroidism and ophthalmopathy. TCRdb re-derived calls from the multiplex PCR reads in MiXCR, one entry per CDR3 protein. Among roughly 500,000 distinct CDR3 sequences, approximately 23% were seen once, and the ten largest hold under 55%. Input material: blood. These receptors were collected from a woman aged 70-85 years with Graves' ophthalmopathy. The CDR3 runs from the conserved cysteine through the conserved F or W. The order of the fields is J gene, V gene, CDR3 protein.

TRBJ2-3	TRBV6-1	CASRNLQAQYF
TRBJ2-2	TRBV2	CASSDPLGNAGELFF
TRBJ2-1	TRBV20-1	CSASSAGAYNEQFF
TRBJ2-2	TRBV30	CASFQGAGELFF
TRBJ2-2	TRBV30	CAWSAGQGLNTGELFF
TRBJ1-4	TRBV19	CASTGGRATNEKLFF
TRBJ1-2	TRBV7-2	CASNGDNYGYTF
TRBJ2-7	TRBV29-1	CSVGTSGSYEQYF
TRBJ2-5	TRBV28	CASSLISTDQETQYF
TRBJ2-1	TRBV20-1	CSAKLREGLMDNEQFF
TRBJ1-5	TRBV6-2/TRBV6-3	CASSKHMANQPQHF
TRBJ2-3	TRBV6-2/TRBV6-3	CASWDAGLRTDTQYF
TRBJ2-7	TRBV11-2	CASSYYRVGEQYF
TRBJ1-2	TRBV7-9	CASSLSGSLTNYGYTF
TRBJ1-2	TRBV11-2	CASSAGQSYGYTF
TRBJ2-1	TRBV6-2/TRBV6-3	CASSYGELAGHYNEQFF
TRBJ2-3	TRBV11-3	CASSETPTFGTQYF
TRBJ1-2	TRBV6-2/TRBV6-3	CASSRGTEDYGYTF
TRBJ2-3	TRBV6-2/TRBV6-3	CASSYSAGRTRDTQYF
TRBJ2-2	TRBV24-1	CATSDAGLAGGSSTGELFF
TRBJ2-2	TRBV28	CASSWGLAGGSGELFF